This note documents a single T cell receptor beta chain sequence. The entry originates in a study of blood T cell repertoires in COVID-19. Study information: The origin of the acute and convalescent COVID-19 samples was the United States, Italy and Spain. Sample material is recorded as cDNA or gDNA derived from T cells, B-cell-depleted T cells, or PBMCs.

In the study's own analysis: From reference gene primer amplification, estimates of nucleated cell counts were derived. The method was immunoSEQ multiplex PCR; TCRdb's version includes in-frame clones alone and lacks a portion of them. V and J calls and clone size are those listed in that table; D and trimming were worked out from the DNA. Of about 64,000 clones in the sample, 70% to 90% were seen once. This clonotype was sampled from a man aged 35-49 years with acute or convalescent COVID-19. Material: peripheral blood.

The CDR3 is CASSVGGDALGNTIYF. As DNA, the CDR3 is TGTGCCAGCAGCGTAGGCGGAGACGCCCTAGGAAACACCATATATTTT. The chain couples TRBV9 to TRBJ1-3; D is unclear. This CDR3 comprises 16 residues. Trimming cost V 0 bases and J 4 bases, with 14 bases left between them. Germline V gene lookup returns CDR1 SGDLS and CDR2 YYNGEE.